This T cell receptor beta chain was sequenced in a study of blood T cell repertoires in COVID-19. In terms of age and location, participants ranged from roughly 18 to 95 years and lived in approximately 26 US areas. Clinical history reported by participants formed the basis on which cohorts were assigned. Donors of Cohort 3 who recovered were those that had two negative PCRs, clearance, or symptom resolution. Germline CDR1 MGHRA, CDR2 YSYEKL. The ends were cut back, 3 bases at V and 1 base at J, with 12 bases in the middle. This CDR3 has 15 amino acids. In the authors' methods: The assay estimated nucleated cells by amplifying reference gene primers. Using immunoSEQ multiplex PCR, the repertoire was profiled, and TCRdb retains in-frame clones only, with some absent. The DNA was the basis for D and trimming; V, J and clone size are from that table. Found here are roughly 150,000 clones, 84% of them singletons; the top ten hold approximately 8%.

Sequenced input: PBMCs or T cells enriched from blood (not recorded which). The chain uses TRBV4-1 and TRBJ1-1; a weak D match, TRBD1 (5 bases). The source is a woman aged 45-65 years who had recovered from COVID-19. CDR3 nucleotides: TGCGCCAGCAGCCAGCAGGGTAAAGGGAACACTGAAGCTTTCTTT. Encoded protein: CASSQQGKGNTEAFF.